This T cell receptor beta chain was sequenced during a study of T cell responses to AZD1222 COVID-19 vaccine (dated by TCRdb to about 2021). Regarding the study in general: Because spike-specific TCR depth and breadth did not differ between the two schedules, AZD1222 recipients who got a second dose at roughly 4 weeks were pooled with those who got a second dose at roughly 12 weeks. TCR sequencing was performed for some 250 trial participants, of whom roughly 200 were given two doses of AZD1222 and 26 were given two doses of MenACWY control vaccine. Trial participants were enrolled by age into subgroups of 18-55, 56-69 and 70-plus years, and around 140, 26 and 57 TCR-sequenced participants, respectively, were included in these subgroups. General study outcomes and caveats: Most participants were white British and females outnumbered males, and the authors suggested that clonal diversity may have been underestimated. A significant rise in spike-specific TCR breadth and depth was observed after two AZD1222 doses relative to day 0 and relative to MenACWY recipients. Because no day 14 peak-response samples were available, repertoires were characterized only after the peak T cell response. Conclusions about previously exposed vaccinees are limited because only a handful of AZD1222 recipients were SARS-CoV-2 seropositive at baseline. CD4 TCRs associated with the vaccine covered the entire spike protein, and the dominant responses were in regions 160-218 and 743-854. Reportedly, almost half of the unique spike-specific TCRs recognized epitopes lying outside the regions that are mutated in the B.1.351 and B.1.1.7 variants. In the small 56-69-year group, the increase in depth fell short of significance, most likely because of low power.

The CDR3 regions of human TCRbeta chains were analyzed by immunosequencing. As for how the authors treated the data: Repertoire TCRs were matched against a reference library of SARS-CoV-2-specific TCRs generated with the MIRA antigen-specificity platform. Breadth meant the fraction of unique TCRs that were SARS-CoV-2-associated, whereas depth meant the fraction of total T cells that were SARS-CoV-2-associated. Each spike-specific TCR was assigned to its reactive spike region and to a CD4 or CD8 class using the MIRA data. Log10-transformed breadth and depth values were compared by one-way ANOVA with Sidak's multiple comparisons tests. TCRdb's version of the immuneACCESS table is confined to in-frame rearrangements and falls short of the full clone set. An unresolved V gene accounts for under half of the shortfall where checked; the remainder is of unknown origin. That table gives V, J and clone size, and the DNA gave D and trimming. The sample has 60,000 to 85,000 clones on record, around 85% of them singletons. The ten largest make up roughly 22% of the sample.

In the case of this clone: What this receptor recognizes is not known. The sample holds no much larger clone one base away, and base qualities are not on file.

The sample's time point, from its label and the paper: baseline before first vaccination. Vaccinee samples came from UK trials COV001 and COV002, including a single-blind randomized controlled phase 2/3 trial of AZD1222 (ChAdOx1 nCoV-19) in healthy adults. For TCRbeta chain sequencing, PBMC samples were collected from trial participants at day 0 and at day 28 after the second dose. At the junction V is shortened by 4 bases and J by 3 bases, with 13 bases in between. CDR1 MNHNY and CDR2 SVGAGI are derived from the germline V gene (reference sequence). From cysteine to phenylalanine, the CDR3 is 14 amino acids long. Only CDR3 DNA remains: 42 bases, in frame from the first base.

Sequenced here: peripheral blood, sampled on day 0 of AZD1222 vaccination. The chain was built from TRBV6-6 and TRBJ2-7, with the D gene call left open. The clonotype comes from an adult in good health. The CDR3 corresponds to CASSLSTGHYEQYF. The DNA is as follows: TGTGCCAGCAGTTTGTCTACCGGGCACTACGAGCAGTACTTC.